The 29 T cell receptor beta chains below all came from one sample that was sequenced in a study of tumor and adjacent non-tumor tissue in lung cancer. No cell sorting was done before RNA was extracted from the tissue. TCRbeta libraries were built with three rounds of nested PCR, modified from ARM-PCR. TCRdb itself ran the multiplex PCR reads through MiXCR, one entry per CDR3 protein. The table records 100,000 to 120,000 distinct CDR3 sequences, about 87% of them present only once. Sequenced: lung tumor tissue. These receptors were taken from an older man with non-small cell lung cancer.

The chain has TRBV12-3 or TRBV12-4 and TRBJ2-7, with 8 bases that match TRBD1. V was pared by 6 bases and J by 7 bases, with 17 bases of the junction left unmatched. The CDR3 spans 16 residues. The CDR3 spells CASRSVPGQVAREQYF. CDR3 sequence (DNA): TGTGCCAGCAGATCTGTACCGGGACAGGTGGCGCGGGAGCAGTACTTC.

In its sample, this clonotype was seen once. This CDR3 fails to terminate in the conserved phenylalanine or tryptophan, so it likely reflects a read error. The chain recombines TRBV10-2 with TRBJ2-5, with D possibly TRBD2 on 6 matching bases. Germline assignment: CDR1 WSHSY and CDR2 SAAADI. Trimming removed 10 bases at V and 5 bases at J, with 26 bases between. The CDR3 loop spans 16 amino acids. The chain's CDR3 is CATKGGTRRGGETQYI. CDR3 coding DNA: TGCGCCACCAAGGGAGGTACAAGGAGGGGTGGGGAGACCCAGTACATC.

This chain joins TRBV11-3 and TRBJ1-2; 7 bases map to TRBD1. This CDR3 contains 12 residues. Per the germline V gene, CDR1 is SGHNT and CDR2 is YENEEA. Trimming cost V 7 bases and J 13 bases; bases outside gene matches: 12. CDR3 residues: CASNPKGGLVTF. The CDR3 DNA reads TGTGCCAGCAACCCAAAAGGGGGCCTGGTCACCTTC.

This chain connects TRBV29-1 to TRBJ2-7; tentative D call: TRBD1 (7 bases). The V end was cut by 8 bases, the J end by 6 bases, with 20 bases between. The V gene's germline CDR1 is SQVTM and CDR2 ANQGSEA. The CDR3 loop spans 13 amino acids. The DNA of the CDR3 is TGCAGCAGGGCCGGGACAGTCGGGGGCGAGCAGTACTTC. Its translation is CSRAGTVGGEQYF.

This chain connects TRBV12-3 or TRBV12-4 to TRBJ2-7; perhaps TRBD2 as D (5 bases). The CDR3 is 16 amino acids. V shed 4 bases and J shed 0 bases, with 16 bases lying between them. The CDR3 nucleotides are TGTGCCAGCAGTTCTAGAGGGAATCACTTCTCCTACGAGCAGTACTTC. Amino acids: CASSSRGNHFSYEQYF.

The CDR3 DNA reads as TGCGCCAGCAGGAGGGACGGGGGTTCTGATACGCAGTATTTT. It encodes CASRRDGGSDTQYF. V and J are TRBV10-1 and TRBJ2-3; D possibly corresponds to TRBD2 (6 bases). Trimming cost V 6 bases and J 6 bases, with 16 bases left between them. CDR3 length equals 14 residues. CDR1 and CDR2 (germline): WNHNN, SYGVQD (reference sequence).

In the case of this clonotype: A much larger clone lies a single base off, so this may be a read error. The CDR3 spells CSVEVSFNNEQFF. As DNA, the CDR3 is TGCAGCGTTGAGGTTAGCTTTAACAATGAGCAGTTCTTC. The chain couples TRBV29-1 to TRBJ2-1, with D hard to call. Trimming removed 3 bases at V and 5 bases at J, with 11 bases between. Germline V gene data show CDR1 as SQVTM and CDR2 as ANQGSEA. The CDR3 covers 13 residues.

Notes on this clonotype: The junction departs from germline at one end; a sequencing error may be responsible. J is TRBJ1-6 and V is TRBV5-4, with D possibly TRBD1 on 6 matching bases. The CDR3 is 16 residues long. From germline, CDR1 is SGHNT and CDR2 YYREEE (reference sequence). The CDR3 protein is CASSYLPGHINSPLYF. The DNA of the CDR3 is TGTGCCAGCAGTTACTTACCGGGACACATTAATTCACCCCTCTACTTT.

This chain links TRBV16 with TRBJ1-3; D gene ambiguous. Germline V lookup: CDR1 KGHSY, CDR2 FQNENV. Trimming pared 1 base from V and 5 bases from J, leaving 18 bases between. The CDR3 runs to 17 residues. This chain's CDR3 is CASSQYPRVGVRNTIYF. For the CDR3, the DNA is TGTGCCAGCAGCCAATATCCAAGGGTTGGAGTGCGAAACACCATATATTTT.

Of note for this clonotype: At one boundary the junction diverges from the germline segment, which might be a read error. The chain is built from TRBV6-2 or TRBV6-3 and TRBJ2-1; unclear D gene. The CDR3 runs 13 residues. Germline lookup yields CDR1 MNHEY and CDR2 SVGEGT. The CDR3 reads CAINKGGYNDQFF. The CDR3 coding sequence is TGTGCCATCAACAAAGGCGGTTACAATGATCAGTTCTTC.

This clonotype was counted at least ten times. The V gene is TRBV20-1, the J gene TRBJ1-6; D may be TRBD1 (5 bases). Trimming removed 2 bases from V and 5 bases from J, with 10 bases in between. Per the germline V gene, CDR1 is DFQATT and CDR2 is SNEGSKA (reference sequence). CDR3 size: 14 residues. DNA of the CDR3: TGCAGTGCTAGATGGGGCAGGGATAATTCACCCCTCCACTTT. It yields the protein CSARWGRDNSPLHF.

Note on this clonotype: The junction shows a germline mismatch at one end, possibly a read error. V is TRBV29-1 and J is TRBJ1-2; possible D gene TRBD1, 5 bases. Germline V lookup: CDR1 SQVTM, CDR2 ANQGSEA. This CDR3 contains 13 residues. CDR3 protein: CIVLHTGAYGYTF. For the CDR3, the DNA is TGCATCGTTCTCCATACAGGAGCTTATGGCTACACCTTC.

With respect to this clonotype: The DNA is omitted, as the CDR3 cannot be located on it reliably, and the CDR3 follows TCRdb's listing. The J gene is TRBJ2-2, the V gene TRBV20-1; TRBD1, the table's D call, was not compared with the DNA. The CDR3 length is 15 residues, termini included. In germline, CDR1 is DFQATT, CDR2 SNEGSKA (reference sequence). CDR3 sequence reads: CSDPSEGRVAGSCFF.

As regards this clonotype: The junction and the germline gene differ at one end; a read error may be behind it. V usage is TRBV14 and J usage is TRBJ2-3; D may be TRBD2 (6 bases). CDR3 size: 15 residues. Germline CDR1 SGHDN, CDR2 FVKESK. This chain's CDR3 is CDSTRDSDVTDTQYF. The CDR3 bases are TGTGACAGCACCAGGGACTCCGATGTCACAGATACGCAGTATTTT.

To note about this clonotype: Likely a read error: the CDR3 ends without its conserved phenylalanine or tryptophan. CDR3 region: CSVEDSGQGSGYTY. CDR3 nucleotides: TGCAGTGTTGAAGATAGTGGACAGGGAAGTGGCTACACCTAC. The rearrangement uses TRBV29-1 and TRBJ1-2, with 8 positions matching TRBD1. CDR1 SQVTM and CDR2 ANQGSEA come from the germline V gene. This CDR3 is 14 amino acids long.

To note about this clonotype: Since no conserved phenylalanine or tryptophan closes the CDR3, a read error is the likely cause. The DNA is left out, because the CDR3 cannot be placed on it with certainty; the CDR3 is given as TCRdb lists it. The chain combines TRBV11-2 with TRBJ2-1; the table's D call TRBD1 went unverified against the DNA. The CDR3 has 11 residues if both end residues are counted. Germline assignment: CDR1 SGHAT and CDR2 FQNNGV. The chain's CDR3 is CVSSPGNEQLL.

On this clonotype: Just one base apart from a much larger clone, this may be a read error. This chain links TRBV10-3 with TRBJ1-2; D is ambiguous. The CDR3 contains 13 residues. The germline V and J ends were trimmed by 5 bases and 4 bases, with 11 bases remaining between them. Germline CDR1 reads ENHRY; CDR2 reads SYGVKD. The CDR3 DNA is TGTGCCATCAGTTCGGAAATGGGCTATGGCTACACCTTC. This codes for CAISSEMGYGYTF.

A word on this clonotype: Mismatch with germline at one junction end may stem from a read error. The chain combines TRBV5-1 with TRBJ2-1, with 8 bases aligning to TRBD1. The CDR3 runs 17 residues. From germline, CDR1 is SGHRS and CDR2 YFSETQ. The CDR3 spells CGSGFVQGGSSYNEQFF. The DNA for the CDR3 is TGCGGCAGCGGGTTTGTACAGGGGGGAAGCTCCTACAATGAGCAGTTCTTC.

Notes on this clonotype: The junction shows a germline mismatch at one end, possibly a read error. CDR3 bases: TGCGCCAGCAGCTTATGGACGGGGCTTCCCCACTTT. Residues: CASSLWTGLPHF. The V and J genes are TRBV7-2 and TRBJ2-7, with D perhaps being TRBD1 or TRBD2 (5 bases each). This CDR3 has 12 residues. Germline assignment: CDR1 SGHTA and CDR2 FQGNSA.

The chain's CDR3 is CASSYTPGQGEGMTEAFF. DNA for the CDR3: TGTGCCAGCAGTTACACGCCGGGACAGGGAGAGGGTATGACTGAAGCTTTCTTT. The chain has TRBV5-5 and TRBJ1-1; TRBD1 matches at 9 bases. V was pared by 5 bases and J by 5 bases, with 19 bases of the junction left unmatched. The V gene's germline CDR1 is SGHKS and CDR2 YYEKEE (reference sequence). The CDR3 loop spans 18 amino acids.

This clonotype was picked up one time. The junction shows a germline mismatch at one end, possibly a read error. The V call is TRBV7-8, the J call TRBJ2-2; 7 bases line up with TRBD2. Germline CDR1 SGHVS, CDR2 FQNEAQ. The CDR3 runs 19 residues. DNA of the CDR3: TGTGCCATCAGCTTAGCGCGACCAGCGGGGACTGGGAACACCGGGGAGCTGTTTTTT. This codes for CAISLARPAGTGNTGELFF.

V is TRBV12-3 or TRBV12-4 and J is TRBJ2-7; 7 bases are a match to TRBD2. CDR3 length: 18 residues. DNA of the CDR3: TGTATCAGCAGTTTTTGGGGGGGGGGGGAGGTCGGGTCCTACGAGCAGTACTTC. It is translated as CISSFWGGGEVGSYEQYF.

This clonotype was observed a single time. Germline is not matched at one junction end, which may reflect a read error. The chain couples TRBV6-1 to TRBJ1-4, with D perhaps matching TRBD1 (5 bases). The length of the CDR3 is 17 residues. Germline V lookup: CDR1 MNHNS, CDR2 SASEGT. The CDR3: CVSSEAGSAGRGEKLFF. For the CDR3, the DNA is TGTGTCAGCAGTGAAGCTGGTTCGGCAGGGCGCGGTGAAAAATTGTTTTTT.

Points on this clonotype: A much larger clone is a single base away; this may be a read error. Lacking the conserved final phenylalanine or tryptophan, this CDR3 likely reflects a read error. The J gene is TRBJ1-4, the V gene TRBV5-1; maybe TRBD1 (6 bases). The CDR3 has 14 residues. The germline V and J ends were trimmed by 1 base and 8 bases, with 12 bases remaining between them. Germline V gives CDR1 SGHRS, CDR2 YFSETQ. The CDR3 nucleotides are TGCGCCAGCAGCTTGTTGGGGGCTGGAGAAAAACTGTTTTCT. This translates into CASSLLGAGEKLFS.

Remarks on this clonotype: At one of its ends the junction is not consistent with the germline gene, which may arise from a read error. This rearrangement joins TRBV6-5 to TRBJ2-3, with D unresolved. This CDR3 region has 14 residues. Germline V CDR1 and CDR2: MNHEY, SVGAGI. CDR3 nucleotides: TGTGCCAACAGTTACTCACAGTGCACAGATACGCAGTATTTT. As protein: CANSYSQCTDTQYF.

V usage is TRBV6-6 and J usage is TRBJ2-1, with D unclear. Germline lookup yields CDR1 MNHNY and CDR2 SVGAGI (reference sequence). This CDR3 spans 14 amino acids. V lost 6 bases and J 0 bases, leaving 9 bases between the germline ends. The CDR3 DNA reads TGTGCCAGCAGGGGTCCCGTCTCCTACAATGAGCAGTTCTTC. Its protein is CASRGPVSYNEQFF.

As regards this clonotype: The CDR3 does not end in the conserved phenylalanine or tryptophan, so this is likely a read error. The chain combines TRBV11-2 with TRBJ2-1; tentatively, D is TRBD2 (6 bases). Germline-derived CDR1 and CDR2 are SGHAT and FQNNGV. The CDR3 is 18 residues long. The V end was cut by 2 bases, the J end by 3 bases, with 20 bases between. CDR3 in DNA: TGTGCCAGCAGCTTACGTGTGCGGGACTGGGCCTACTACAATGAGCAGTTCCTC. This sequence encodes CASSLRVRDWAYYNEQFL.

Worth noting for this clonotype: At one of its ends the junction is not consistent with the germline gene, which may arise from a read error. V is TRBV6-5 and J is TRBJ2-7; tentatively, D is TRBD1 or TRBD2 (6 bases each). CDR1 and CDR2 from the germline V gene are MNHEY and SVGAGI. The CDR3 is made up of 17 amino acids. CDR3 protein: CVSMRLVGGTSSYEQYF. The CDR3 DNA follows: TGTGTCAGCATGCGACTAGTCGGTGGGACAAGCTCCTACGAGCAGTACTTC.

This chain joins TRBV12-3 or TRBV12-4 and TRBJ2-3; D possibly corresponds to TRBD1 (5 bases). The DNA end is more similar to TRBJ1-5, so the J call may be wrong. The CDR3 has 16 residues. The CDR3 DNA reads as TGTGCCAGCAGTTTAGACGGGGGTACTAGCACGGATACGCAGCATTTT. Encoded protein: CASSLDGGTSTDTQHF.